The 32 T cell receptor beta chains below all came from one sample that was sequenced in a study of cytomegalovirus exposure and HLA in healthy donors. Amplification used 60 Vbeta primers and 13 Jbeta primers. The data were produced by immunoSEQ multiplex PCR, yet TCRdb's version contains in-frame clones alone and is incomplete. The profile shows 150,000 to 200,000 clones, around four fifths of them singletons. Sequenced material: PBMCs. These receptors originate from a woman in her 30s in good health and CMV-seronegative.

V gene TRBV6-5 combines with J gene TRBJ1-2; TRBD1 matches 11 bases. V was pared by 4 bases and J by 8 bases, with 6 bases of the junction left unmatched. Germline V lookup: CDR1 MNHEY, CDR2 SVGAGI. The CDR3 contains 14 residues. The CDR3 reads CASSWGTGGGGYTF. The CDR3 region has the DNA TGTGCCAGCAGTTGGGGGACAGGGGGTGGCGGCTACACCTTC.

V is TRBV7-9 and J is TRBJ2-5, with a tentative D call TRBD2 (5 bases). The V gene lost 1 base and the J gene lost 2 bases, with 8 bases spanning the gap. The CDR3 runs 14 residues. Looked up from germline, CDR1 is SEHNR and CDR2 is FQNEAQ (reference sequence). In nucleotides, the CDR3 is TGTGCCAGCAGCTTAGACCCGGGACAAGAGACCCAGTACTTC. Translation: CASSLDPGQETQYF.

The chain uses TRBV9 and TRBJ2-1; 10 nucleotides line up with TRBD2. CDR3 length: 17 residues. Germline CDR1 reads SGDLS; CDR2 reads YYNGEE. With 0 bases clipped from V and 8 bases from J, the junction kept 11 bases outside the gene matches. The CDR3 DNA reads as TGTGCCAGCAGCGTAGATCCAGCGGGGGGGCCTGGGGATGAGCAGTTCTTC. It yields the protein CASSVDPAGGPGDEQFF.

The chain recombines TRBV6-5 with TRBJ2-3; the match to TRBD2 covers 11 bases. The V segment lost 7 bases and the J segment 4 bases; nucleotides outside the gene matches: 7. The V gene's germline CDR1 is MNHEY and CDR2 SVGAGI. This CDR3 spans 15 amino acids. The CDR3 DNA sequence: TGTGCCAGCACCCATAGCGGGGGGGCCGCAGATACGCAGTATTTT. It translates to CASTHSGGAADTQYF.

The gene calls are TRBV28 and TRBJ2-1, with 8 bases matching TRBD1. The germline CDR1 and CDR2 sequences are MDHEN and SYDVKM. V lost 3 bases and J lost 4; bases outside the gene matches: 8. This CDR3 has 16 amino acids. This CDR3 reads CASSFTRRTGYNEQFF. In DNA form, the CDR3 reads TGTGCCAGCAGTTTTACCCGCCGGACAGGGTACAATGAGCAGTTCTTC.

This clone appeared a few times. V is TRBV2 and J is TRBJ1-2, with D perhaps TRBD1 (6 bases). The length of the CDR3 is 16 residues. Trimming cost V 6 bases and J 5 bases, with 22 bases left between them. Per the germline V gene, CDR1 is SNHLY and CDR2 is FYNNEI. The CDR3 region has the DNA TGTGCCAGCAGGGGGATGGACAGCCCAGGCTTTTATGGCTACACCTTC. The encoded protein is CASRGMDSPGFYGYTF.

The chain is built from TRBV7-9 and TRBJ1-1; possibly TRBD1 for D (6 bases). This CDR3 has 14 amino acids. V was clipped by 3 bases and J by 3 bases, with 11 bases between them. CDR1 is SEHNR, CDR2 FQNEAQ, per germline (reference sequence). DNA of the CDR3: TGTGCCAGCAGCTTCGGCAGGGGTGACACTGAAGCTTTCTTT. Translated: CASSFGRGDTEAFF.

CDR3 region: CASSLRQGNTEAFF. In DNA form, the CDR3 reads TGTGCCAGCAGCTTGCGGCAGGGGAACACTGAAGCTTTCTTT. The chain carries TRBV5-4 and TRBJ1-1; possibly TRBD1 for D (5 bases). Germline V gene lookup returns CDR1 SGHNT and CDR2 YYREEE (reference sequence). CDR3 length: 14 residues. V lost 1 base, J lost 1 base, and 8 bases lay in between.

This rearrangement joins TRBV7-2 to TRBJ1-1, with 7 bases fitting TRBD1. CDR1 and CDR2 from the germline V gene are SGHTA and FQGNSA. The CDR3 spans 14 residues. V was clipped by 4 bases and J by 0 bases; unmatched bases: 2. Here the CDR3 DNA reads TGTGCCAGCAGCTCGGGACAGTTGAACACTGAAGCTTTCTTT. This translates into CASSSGQLNTEAFF. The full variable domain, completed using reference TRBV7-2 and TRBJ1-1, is GAGVSQSPSNKVTEKGKDVELRCDPISGHTALYWYRQSLGQGLEFLIYFQGNSAPDKSGLPSDRFSAERTGGSVSTLTIQRTQQEDSAVYLCASSSGQLNTEAFFGQGTRLTVV.

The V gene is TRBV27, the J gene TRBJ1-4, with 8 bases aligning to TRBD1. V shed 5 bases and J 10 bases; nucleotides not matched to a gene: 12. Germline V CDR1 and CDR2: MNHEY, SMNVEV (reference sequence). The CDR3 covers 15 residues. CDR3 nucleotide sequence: TGTGCCAGCAGTCCGTTCGGGACAGGTTTTGGAAAACTGTTTTTT. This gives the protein CASSPFGTGFGKLFF.

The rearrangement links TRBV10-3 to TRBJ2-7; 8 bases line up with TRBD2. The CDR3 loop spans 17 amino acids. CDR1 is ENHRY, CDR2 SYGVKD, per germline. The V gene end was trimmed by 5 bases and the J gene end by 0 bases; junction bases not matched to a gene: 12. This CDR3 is CAISPRMGGGLSYEQYF. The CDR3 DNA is TGTGCCATCAGTCCCCGGATGGGCGGGGGGCTCTCCTACGAGCAGTACTTC.

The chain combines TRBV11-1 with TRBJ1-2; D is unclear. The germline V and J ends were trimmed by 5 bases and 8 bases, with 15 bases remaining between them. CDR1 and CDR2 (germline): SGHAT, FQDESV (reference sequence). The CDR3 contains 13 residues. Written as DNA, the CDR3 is TGTGCCAGCAGCCGGAGCTCGTATGAGGGCTACACCTTC. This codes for CASSRSSYEGYTF. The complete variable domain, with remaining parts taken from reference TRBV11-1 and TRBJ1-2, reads EAEVAQSPRYKITEKSQAVAFWCDPISGHATLYWYRQILGQGPELLVQFQDESVVDDSQLPKDRFSAERLKGVDSTLKIQPAELGDSAMYLCASSRSSYEGYTFGSGTRLTVV.

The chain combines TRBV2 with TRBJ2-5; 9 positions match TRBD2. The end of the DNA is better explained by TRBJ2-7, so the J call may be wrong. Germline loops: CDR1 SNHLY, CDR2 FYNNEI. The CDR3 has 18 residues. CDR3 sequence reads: CASIRGLAGSGSAYEQYF. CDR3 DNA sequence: TGTGCCAGCATTAGGGGGCTAGCGGGATCAGGAAGCGCCTACGAGCAGTACTTC.

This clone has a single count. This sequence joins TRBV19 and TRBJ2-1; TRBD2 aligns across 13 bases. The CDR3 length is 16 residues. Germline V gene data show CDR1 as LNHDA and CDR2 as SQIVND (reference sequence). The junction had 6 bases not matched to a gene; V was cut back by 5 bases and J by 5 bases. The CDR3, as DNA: TGTGCCAGTAGTCCCCGGGGACTAGCGGGGAACAATGAGCAGTTCTTC. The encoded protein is CASSPRGLAGNNEQFF.

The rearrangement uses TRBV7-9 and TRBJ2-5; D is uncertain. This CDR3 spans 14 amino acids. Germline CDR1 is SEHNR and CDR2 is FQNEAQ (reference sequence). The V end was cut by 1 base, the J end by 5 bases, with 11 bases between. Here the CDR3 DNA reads TGTGCCAGCAGCTTAGACTTCCGGTCCGAGACCCAGTACTTC. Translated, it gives CASSLDFRSETQYF.

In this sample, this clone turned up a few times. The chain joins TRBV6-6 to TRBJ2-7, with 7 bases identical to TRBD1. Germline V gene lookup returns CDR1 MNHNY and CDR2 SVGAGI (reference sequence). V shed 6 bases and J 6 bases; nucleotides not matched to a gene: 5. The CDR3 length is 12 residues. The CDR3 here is CASSPQGFEQYF. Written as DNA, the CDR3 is TGTGCCAGCAGCCCACAGGGGTTCGAGCAGTACTTC.

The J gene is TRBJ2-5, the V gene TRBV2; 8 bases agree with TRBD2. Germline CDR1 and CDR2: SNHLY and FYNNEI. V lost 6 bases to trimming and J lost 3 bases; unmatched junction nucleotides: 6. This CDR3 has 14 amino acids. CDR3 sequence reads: CASSGGALEETQYF. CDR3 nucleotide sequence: TGTGCCAGCAGCGGGGGGGCCCTCGAAGAGACCCAGTACTTC.

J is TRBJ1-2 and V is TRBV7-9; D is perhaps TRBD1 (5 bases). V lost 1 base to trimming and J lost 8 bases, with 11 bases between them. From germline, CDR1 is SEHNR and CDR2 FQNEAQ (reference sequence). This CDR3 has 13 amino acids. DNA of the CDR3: TGTGCCAGCAGCTTAGAGCAGGGAGGCGGCTACACCTTC. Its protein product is CASSLEQGGGYTF.

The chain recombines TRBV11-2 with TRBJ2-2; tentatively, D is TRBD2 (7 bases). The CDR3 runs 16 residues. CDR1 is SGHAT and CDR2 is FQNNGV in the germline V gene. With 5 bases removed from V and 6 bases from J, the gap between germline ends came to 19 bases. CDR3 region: CASSLYRAGVAGELFF. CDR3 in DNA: TGTGCCAGCAGCCTCTACAGGGCGGGGGTCGCCGGGGAGCTGTTTTTT.

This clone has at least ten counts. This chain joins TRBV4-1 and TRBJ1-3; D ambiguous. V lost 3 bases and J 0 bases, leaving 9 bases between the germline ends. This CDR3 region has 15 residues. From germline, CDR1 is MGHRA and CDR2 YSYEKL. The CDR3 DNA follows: TGCGCCAGCAGCCACATTACGGTCTCTGGAAACACCATATATTTT. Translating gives CASSHITVSGNTIYF.

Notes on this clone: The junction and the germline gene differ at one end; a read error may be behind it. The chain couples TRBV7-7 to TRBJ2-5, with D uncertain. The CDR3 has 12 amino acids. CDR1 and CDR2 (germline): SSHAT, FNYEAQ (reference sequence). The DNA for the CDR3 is TGTGCTAGCAGCTTAATCCGAGAGACCCAGTACTTC. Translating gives CASSLIRETQYF.

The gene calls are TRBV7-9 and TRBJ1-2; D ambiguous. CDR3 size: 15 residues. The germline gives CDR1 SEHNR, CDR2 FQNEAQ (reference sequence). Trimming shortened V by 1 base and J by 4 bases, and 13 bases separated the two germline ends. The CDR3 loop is CASSLGSATSYGYTF. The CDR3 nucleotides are TGTGCCAGCAGCTTAGGTTCCGCGACAAGCTATGGCTACACCTTC.

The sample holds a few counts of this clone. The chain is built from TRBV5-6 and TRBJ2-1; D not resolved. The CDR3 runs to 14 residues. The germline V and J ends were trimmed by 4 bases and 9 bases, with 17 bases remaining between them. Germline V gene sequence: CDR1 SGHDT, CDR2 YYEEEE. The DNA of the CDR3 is TGTGCCAGCAGCCTCCTTATCCATCCGGGTGAGCAGTTCTTC. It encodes CASSLLIHPGEQFF.

In DNA, the CDR3 is TGTGCCAGCGCCGTAAAAGGGGTGGGAAACACCATATATTTT. Translating it yields CASAVKGVGNTIYF. This chain links TRBV6-1 with TRBJ1-3; tentative D call: TRBD1 (5 bases). The CDR3 covers 14 residues. Germline loops: CDR1 MNHNS, CDR2 SASEGT. The V end lost 8 bases, the J end lost 4 bases, and 15 bases lay between the germline ends.

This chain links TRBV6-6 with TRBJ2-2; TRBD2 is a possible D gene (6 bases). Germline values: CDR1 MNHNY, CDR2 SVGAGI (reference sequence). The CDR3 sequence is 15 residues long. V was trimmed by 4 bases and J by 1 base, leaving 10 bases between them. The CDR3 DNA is TGTGCCAGCAGTTGGCCGGGGGTGAACACCGGGGAGCTGTTTTTT. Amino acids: CASSWPGVNTGELFF.

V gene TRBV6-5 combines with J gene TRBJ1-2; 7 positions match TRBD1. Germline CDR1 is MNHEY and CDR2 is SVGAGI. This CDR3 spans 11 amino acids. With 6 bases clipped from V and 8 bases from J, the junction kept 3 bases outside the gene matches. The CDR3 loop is CASRDRDGYTF. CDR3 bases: TGTGCCAGCAGAGACAGGGACGGCTACACCTTC.

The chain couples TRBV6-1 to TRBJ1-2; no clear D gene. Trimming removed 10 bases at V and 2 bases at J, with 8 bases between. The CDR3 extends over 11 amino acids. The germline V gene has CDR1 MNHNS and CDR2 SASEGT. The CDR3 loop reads CATPGNYGYTF. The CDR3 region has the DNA TGTGCCACCCCGGGGAACTATGGCTACACCTTC.

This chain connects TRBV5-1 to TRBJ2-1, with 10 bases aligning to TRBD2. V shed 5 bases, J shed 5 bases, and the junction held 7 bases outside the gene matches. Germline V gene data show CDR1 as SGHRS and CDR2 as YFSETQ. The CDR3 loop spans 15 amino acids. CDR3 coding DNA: TGCGCCAGCAGTCCGGGACTAGCGTTAAACAATGAGCAGTTCTTC. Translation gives CASSPGLALNNEQFF.

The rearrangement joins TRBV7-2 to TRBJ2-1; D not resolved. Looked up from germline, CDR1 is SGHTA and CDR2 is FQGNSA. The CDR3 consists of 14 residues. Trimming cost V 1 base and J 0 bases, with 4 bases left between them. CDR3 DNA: TGTGCCAGCAGCTTAGACTACTCCTACAATGAGCAGTTCTTC. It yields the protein CASSLDYSYNEQFF.

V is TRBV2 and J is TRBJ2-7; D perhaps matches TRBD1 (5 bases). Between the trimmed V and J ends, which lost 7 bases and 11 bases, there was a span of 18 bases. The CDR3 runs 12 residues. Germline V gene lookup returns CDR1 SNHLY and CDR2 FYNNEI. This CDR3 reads CASTNDSSQKYF. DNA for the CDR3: TGTGCCAGCACTAACGACAGTAGTCAGAAGTACTTC.

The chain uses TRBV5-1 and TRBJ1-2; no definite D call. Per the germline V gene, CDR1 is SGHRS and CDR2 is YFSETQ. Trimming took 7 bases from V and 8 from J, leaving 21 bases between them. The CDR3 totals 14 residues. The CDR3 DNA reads TGCGCCAGCGCACTTGAAGAGGGATTGACGGGCTACACCTTC. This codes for CASALEEGLTGYTF.

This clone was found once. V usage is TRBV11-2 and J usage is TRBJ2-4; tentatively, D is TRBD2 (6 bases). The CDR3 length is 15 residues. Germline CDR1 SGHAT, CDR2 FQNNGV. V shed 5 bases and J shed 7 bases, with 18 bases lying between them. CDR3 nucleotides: TGTGCCAGCAGCCCAATGATTCAGGCGGGGAACATTCAGTACTTC. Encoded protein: CASSPMIQAGNIQYF.